A selection of T cell receptor beta chains follows, all from one sample in a study of T cell responses to AZD1222 COVID-19 vaccine. Method: immunoSEQ multiplex PCR; TCRdb's copy keeps in-frame clones and lacks some. Here the sample spans approximately 90,000 clones, around 85% being singletons. Sequencing was performed on peripheral blood, taken on day 0 of AZD1222 vaccination. The receptors stem from an adult in good health. Each CDR3 is given with its conserved first and last residue. The order of the fields is clone size, D gene, V gene, J gene, CDR3 DNA, CDR3 protein. The D gene is left open where the match is weak. Where a row states a size, it is once, few, many or the class of an expanded clone; other rows omit it.

few	TRBD1	TRBV27	TRBJ1-6	TGTGCCAGCGGCAGGGGGCGCGGATCCTATAATTCACCCCTCCACTTT	CASGRGRGSYNSPLHF
once	.	TRBV4-1	TRBJ1-4	TGCGCCAGCAGCCAAGGTTATGTTGGGGGGGGTACTGAAAAACTGTTTTTT	CASSQGYVGGGTEKLFF
.	.	TRBV6-6	TRBJ1-5	TGTGCCAGCAGTTCACAGGGAGTGAGGCAGCCCCAGCATTTT	CASSSQGVRQPQHF
.	TRBD2	TRBV3-1/TRBV3-2	TRBJ2-3	TGTGCCAGCAGCCGAAGTCGGACTAGCGGGACTGGGAGGACAGATACGCAGTATTTT	CASSRSRTSGTGRTDTQYF
.	.	TRBV19	TRBJ1-2	TGTGCCAGTAGCCGTACAGTTAACTATGGCTACACCTTC	CASSRTVNYGYTF
.	.	TRBV5-1	TRBJ2-7	TGCGCCAGCCACGATACTGGACAGATGCGCGAGCAGTACTTC	CASHDTGQMREQYF
.	.	TRBV18	TRBJ1-5	TGTGCCAGCTCACCGGGGACTCCCGGCGGGGATTATAGCAATCAGCCCCAGCATTTT	CASSPGTPGGDYSNQPQHF
.	.	TRBV3-1/TRBV3-2	TRBJ2-7	TGTGCCAGCAGCCAAGACCCCACCCAGGGTAGGTCCTACGAGCAGTACTTC	CASSQDPTQGRSYEQYF
.	.	TRBV10-3	TRBJ2-2	TGTGCCATCAGGGAGGGAACGAACACCGGGGAGCTGTTTTTT	CAIREGTNTGELFF
.	.	TRBV30	TRBJ2-4	TGTGCCTGGAGTTCGGGGTTAATAGCCAAAAACATTCAGTACTTC	CAWSSGLIAKNIQYF
.	.	TRBV11-2	TRBJ2-1	TGTGCCAGCAGCTTATTGGGCGGAGGGTACAATGAGCAGTTCTTC	CASSLLGGGYNEQFF
.	.	TRBV12-3/TRBV12-4	TRBJ1-5	TGTGCCAGCAGTTCGGGATGGGAGCCCCAGCATTTT	CASSSGWEPQHF
.	TRBD2	TRBV5-1	TRBJ2-1	TGCGCCAGCAGCGACATAGGCGCGGGGGACCTCTACAATGAGCAGTTCTTC	CASSDIGAGDLYNEQFF
.	TRBD1	TRBV5-1	TRBJ1-2	TGCGCCAGCAGCCCAGGGGGCACTAACTATGGCTACACCTTC	CASSPGGTNYGYTF
.	.	TRBV29-1	TRBJ2-5	TGCAGCGTATCCCAGGGAGGCGAAGAGACCCAGTACTTC	CSVSQGGEETQYF
.	.	TRBV10-1	TRBJ2-7	TGCGCCAGCAGTGGAGCTCTAGAATCCTACGAGCAGTACTTC	CASSGALESYEQYF
.	.	TRBV10-3	TRBJ2-4	TGTGCCATCAGTGACAAATACCTACAGCTAGCCAAAAACATTCAGTACTTC	CAISDKYLQLAKNIQYF
.	TRBD2	TRBV10-3	TRBJ2-2	TGTGCCATCAGTCAGACTAGCGGGGAGACCGGGGAGCTGTTTTTT	CAISQTSGETGELFF
.	.	TRBV3-1/TRBV3-2	TRBJ2-3	TGTGCCAGCAGCCAAGATGACCGGCCAGATACGCAGTATTTT	CASSQDDRPDTQYF
.	TRBD2	TRBV2	TRBJ2-1	TGTGCCAGCAGCGATTTACTCCGGACTAGCGCATACAATGAGCAGTTCTTC	CASSDLLRTSAYNEQFF
.	TRBD1	TRBV10-3	TRBJ2-7	TGTGCCATCAGTGGCTCCGGGACAGGGGGCTCCTACGAGCAGTACTTC	CAISGSGTGGSYEQYF
.	TRBD1	TRBV11-3	TRBJ2-7	TGTGCCAGCAGCTTGGGAAGGGGGCCCTACGAGCAGTACTTC	CASSLGRGPYEQYF
once	TRBD1	TRBV7-3	TRBJ2-5	TGTGCCAGCAGCTTAGGGCTGGACAGGGGGAAAGAGACCCAGTACTTC	CASSLGLDRGKETQYF
once	TRBD2	TRBV9	TRBJ2-7	TGTGCCAGCAGCCCCCATAGCGGGGGGGCTGTCGAGCAGTACTTC	CASSPHSGGAVEQYF
.	.	TRBV10-3	TRBJ1-3	TGTGCCATCAGTGAAGGTTACTCTGGAAACACCATATATTTT	CAISEGYSGNTIYF
.	.	TRBV19	TRBJ1-4	TGTGCCAGTAGTATGTGGCGGAGACGAGATGAAAAACTGTTTTTT	CASSMWRRRDEKLFF
.	.	TRBV4-1	TRBJ1-2	TGCGCCAGCAGCCAAGCAACAGGGTCCAACTATGGCTACACCTTC	CASSQATGSNYGYTF
.	TRBD1	TRBV7-8	TRBJ1-2	TGTGCCAGCAGCCCAATGGGGGGACAGGGGAACTATGGCTACACCTTC	CASSPMGGQGNYGYTF
.	.	TRBV10-2	TRBJ2-7	TGCGCCAGCAGTGAGTGGGGCGAGCAGTACTTC	CASSEWGEQYF
.	TRBD1	TRBV3-1/TRBV3-2	TRBJ2-7	TGTGCCAGCAGCCTCACCTCCGGGACAGGGGGCAACGAGCAGTACTTC	CASSLTSGTGGNEQYF
.	.	TRBV15	TRBJ1-2	TGTGCCACCAGCAGAGATGTAGGGCAGATCTATGGCTACACCTTC	CATSRDVGQIYGYTF
.	.	TRBV11-1	TRBJ1-1	TGTGCCAGCAGCTTTAACGGGAACACTGAAGCTTTCTTT	CASSFNGNTEAFF
.	.	TRBV4-3	TRBJ1-3	TGCGCCAGCAGCCAAGAACCCGGCACGGGCAACACCATATATTTT	CASSQEPGTGNTIYF
once	.	TRBV7-8	TRBJ1-6	TGTGCCAGCAGCCCCCCGGGGGTAGGTTCACCCCTCCACTTT	CASSPPGVGSPLHF
.	.	TRBV21-1	TRBJ1-5	TGTGCCAGCTTTACGACGGGGGGATCCGACAATCAGCCCCAGCATTTT	CASFTTGGSDNQPQHF
.	.	TRBV4-3	TRBJ1-3	TGCGCCAGCAGCCAAGAGAGGGGAAACACCATATATTTT	CASSQERGNTIYF
.	.	TRBV7-9	TRBJ2-7	TGTGCCAGCAGCTTTGGGGCAGCACCCACCTACGAGCAGTACTTC	CASSFGAAPTYEQYF
.	.	TRBV7-2	TRBJ1-1	TGTGCCAGCAGCCGCGGAGGGGGGAACACTGAAGCTTTCTTT	CASSRGGGNTEAFF
.	.	TRBV10-2	TRBJ2-3	TGCGCCAGCCGGACTCTCAGCACAGATACGCAGTATTTT	CASRTLSTDTQYF
.	TRBD1	TRBV10-1	TRBJ2-3	TGCGCCAGCAACCAGGGGGCCGCGGATACGCAGTATTTT	CASNQGAADTQYF
.	TRBD1	TRBV13	TRBJ2-1	TGTGCCAGCAGCTTAGGGCCGGGACAGGGGGCGCATGATGAGCAGTTCTTC	CASSLGPGQGAHDEQFF
.	.	TRBV6-2/TRBV6-3	TRBJ1-5	TGTGCCAGCAGTTATCAGGCAACGAGTCCACTTTTCAGCAATCAGCCCCAGCATTTT	CASSYQATSPLFSNQPQHF
.	TRBD2	TRBV5-1	TRBJ2-3	TGCGCCAGCAGCTTGTGGGGGACAGGGGGACTAGCGGGAGGATTTGGTCAAGATACGCAGTATTTT	CASSLWGTGGLAGGFGQDTQYF
once	.	TRBV7-9	TRBJ2-5	TGTGCCAGCAGCTTAGTGTTGGCAGTCCAAGAGACCCAGTACTTC	CASSLVLAVQETQYF
.	.	TRBV12-3/TRBV12-4	TRBJ2-5	TGTGCCAGCAGTCCCATGACCCAGTACTTC	CASSPMTQYF
.	.	TRBV30	TRBJ1-3	TGTGCCTGGAGTACCGGCAGCTCTGGAAACACCATATATTTT	CAWSTGSSGNTIYF
.	TRBD1	TRBV5-1	TRBJ1-6	TGCGCCAGCAGCCCCCGGGGACAGGGGGATTCACCCCTCCACTTT	CASSPRGQGDSPLHF
.	TRBD2	TRBV7-8	TRBJ2-1	TGTGCCAGCAGCTTAGCGGATAGCGGGGTCTACAATGAGCAGTTCTTC	CASSLADSGVYNEQFF
.	TRBD1	TRBV14	TRBJ2-7	TGTGCCAGCAGCCAAGACAGGGGGAGAGTTTACTTC	CASSQDRGRVYF
.	.	TRBV5-1	TRBJ1-1	TGCGCCAGCAGCTTGGCAGGGCTCCAAATGAACACTGAAGCTTTCTTT	CASSLAGLQMNTEAFF